The text below deals with one T cell receptor delta chain. Its antigen is unknown. This entry belongs to a study of Vδ1+ human thymocytes. Study outcomes and limitations: Thymic TRG and TRD repertoires appeared highly polyclonal.

RNA was extracted from the cells and then reverse transcribed. CDR3 amplicons came from multiplex PCR with pooled V-gene forward and constant-region reverse primers. TCRdb processed the multiplex PCR reads again with the CATT caller. The sample yields about 75,000 delta-chain clones, 30% to 40% seen once. Trimming removed 5 bases from V and 2 bases from J; junction bases left unmatched: 27. The CDR3 totals 23 residues. The germline V gene has CDR1 TSWWSYY and CDR2 QGS. V gene TRDV1 combines with J gene TRDJ1; 12 bases match TRDD3. What was sequenced was Vdelta1+ gamma-delta thymocytes from the thymus. Subset indicated: FACS-sorted CD3+ TCRalphabeta- TCRVdelta1+ TCRVdelta2- thymocytes. The sequence was collected from a boy under two years old who had congenital heart surgery. The CDR3 DNA reads TGTGCTCTTGGGATACCGGTAAGGGACGAACCCCCTCTGGGGGATACGCGAACCGATAAACTCATCTTT. Translating it yields CALGIPVRDEPPLGDTRTDKLIF.